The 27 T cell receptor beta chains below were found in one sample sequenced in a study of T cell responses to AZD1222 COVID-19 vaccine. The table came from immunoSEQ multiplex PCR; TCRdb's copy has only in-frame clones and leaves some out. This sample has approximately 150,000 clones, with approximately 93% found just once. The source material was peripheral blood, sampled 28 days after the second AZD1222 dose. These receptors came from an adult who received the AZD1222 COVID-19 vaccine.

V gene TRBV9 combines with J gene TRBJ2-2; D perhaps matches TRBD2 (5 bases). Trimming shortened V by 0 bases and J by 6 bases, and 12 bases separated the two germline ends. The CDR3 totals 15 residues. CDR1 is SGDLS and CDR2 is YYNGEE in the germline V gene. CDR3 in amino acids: CASSVVAGGAGELFF. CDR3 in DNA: TGTGCCAGCAGCGTAGTTGCGGGTGGGGCCGGGGAGCTGTTTTTT.

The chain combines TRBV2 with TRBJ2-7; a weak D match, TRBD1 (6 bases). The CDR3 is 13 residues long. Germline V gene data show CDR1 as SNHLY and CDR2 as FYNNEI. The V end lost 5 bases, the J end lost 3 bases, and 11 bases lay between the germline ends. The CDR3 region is CASSNSRGYEQYF. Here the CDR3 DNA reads TGTGCCAGCAGTAATAGCAGGGGCTACGAGCAGTACTTC.

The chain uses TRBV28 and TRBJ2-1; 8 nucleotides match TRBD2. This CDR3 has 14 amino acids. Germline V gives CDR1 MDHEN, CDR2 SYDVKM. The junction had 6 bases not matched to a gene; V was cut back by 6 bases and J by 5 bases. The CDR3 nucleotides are TGTGCCAGCAGGGAAGCGGGAGCCCACAATGAGCAGTTCTTC. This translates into CASREAGAHNEQFF. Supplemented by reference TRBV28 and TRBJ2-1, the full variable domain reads DVKVTQSSRYLVKRTGEKVFLECVQDMDHENMFWYRQDPGLGLRLIYFSYDVKMKEKGDIPEGYSVSREKKERFSLILESASTNQTSMYLCASREAGAHNEQFFGPGTRLTVL.

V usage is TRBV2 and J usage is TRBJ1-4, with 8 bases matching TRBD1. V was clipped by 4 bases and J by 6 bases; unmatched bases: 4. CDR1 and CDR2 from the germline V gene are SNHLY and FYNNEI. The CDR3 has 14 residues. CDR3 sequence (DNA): TGTGCCAGCAGTGGGTTACAGGGGGATGAAAAACTGTTTTTT. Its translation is CASSGLQGDEKLFF.

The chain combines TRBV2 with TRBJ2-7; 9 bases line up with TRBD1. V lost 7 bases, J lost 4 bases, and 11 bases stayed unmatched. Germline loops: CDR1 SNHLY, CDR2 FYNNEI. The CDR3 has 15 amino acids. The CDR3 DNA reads TGTGCCAGCAATAAGGAAGGGACAGGGACTTACGAGCAGTACTTC. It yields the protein CASNKEGTGTYEQYF. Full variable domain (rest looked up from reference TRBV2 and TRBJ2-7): EPEVTQTPSHQVTQMGQEVILRCVPISNHLYFYWYRQILGQKVEFLVSFYNNEISEKSEIFDDQFSVERPDGSNFTLKIRSTKLEDSAMYFCASNKEGTGTYEQYFGPGTRLTVT.

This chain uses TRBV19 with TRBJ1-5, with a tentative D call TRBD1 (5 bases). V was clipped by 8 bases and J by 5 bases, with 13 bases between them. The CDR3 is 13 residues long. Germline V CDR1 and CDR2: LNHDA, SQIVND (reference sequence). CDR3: CASCGVGHQPQHF. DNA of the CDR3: TGTGCCAGTTGCGGGGTGGGGCATCAGCCCCAGCATTTT. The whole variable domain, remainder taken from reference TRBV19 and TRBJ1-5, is DGGITQSPKYLFRKEGQNVTLSCEQNLNHDAMYWYRQDPGQGLRLIYYSQIVNDFQKGDIAEGYSVSREKKESFPLTVTSAQKNPTAFYLCASCGVGHQPQHFGDGTRLSIL.

CDR3 region: CASSQGLMNTEAFF. CDR3 DNA sequence: TGTGCCAGCAGCCAGGGGCTGATGAACACTGAAGCTTTCTTT. The chain links TRBV3-1 (or the pseudogene TRBV3-2) to TRBJ1-1; tentatively, D is TRBD1 (5 bases). The CDR3 has 14 residues. CDR1 and CDR2 (germline): LGHDT, YNNKEL (reference sequence). V dropped 3 bases and J dropped 0 bases, with 8 bases sitting between them.

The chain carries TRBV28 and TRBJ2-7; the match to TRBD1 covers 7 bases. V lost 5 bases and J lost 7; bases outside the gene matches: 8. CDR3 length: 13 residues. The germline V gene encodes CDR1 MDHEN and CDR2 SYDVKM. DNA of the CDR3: TGTGCCAGCAGTACCGGGACAGAAATTGAGCAGTACTTC. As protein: CASSTGTEIEQYF.

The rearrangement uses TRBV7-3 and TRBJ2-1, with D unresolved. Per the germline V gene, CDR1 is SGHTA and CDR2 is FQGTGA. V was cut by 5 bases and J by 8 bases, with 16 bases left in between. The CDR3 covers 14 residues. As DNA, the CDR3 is TGTGCCAGCAGCGTTCCCATGGCAGATGATGAGCAGTTCTTC. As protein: CASSVPMADDEQFF.

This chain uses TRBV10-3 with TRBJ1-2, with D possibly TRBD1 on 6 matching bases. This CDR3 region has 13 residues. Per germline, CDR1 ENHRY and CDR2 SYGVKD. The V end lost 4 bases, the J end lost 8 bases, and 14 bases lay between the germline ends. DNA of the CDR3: TGTGCCATCAGTGGACAGGACGCCGGGGGCTACACCTTC. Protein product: CAISGQDAGGYTF.

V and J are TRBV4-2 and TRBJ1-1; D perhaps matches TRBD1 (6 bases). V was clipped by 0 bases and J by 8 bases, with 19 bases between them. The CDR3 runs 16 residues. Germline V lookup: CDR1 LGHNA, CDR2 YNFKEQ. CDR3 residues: CASSQDVGQGKREAFF. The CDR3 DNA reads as TGTGCCAGCAGCCAAGATGTCGGGCAGGGGAAAAGGGAAGCTTTCTTT.

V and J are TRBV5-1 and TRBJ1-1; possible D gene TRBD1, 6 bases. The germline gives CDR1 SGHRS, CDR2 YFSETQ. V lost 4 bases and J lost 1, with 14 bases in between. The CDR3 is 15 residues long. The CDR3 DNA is TGCGCCAGCAGCGTCCAGTTGGGGGCGAACACTGAAGCTTTCTTT. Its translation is CASSVQLGANTEAFF.

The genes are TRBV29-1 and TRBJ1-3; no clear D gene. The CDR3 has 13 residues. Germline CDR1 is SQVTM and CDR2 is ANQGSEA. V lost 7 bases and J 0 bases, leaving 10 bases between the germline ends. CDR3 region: CSGAGFSGNTIYF. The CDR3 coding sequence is TGCAGCGGTGCAGGATTCTCTGGAAACACCATATATTTT.

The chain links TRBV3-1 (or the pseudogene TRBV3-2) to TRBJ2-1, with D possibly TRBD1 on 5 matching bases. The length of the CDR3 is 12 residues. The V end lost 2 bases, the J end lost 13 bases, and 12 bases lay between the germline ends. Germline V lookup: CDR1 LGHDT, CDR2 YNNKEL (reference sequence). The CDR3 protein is CASSQSSRAQFF. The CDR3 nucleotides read TGTGCCAGCAGCCAATCGAGCAGGGCCCAGTTCTTC.

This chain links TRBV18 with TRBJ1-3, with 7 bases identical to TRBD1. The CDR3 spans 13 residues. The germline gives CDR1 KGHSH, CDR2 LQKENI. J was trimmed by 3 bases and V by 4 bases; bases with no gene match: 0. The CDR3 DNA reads TGTGCCAGCTCACGACAGGGTGGAAACACCATATATTTT. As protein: CASSRQGGNTIYF.

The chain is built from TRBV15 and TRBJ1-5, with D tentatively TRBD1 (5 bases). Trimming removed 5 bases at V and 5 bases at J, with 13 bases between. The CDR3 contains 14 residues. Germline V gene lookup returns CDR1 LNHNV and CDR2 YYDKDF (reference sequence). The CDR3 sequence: CATSPGSPDQPQHF. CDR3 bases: TGTGCCACCAGCCCAGGGAGCCCGGATCAGCCCCAGCATTTT.

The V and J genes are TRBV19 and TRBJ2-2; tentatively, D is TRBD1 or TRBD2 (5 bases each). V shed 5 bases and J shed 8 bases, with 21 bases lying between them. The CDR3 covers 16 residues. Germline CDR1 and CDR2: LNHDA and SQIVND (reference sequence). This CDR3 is CASSARKGPLLGELFF. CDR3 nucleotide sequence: TGTGCCAGTAGTGCGCGAAAGGGACCACTTCTGGGGGAGCTGTTTTTT. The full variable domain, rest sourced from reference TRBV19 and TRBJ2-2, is DGGITQSPKYLFRKEGQNVTLSCEQNLNHDAMYWYRQDPGQGLRLIYYSQIVNDFQKGDIAEGYSVSREKKESFPLTVTSAQKNPTAFYLCASSARKGPLLGELFFGEGSRLTVL.

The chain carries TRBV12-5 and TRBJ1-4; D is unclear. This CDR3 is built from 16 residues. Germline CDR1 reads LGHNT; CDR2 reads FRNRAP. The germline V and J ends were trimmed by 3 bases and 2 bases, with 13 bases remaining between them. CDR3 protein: CASGFTTPLTNEKLFF. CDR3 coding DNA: TGTGCTAGTGGTTTCACTACGCCCCTGACTAATGAAAAACTGTTTTTT.

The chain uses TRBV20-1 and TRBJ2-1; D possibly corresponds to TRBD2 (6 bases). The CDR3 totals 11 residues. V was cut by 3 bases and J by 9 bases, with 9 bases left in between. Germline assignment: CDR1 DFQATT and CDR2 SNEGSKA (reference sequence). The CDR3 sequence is CSASSGVEQFF. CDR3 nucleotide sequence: TGCAGTGCTAGTTCGGGGGTTGAGCAGTTCTTC.

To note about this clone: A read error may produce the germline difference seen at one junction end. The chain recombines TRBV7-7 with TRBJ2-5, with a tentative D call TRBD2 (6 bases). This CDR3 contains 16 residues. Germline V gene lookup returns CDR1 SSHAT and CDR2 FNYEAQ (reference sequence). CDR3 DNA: TGTGCTAGCAGCTTAGCGTATGGCGGAGGGATGGGGACCCAGTACTTC. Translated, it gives CASSLAYGGGMGTQYF. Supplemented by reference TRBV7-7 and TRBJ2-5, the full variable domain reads GAGVSQSPRYKVTKRGQDVTLRCDPISSHATLYWYQQALGQGPEFLTYFNYEAQPDKSGLPSDRFSAERPEGSISTLTIQRTEQRDSAMYRCASSLAYGGGMGTQYFGPGTRLLVL.

In DNA form, the CDR3 reads TGTGCCAGCAGTGAGGGCTATAATTCACCCCTCCACTTT. It yields the protein CASSEGYNSPLHF. The chain uses TRBV27 and TRBJ1-6; D remains unclear. This CDR3 has 13 residues. The V gene's germline CDR1 is MNHEY and CDR2 SMNVEV (reference sequence). The ends were cut back, 5 bases at V and 3 bases at J, with 5 bases in the middle.

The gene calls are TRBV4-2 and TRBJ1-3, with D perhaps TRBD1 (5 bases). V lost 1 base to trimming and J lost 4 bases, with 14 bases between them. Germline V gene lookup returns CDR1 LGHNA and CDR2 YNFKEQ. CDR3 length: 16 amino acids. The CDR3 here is CASSQARGSSGNTIYF. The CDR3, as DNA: TGTGCCAGCAGCCAAGCCCGGGGGAGTAGCGGAAACACCATATATTTT.

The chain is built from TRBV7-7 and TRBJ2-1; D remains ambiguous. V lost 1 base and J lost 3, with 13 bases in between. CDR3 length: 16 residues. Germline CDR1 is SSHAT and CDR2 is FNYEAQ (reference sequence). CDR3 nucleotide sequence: TGTGCCAGCAGCTTAGATCCGGGTGCTGGCTACAATGAGCAGTTCTTC. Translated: CASSLDPGAGYNEQFF.

Written as DNA, the CDR3 is TGTGCCAGCAGTAGACAGGGATGGAACACTGAAGCTTTCTTT. It yields the protein CASSRQGWNTEAFF. This chain connects TRBV6-5 to TRBJ1-1, with TRBD1 matching 7 bases. In germline, CDR1 is MNHEY, CDR2 SVGAGI. CDR3 length: 14 amino acids. J gave up 1 base and V 5 bases, and 4 bases lay outside the gene matches.

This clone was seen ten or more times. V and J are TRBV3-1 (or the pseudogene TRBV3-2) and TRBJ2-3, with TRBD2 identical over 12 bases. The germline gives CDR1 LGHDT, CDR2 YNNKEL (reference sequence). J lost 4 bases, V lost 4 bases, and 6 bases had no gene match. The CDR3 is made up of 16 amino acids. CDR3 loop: CASSLGLAGESDTQYF. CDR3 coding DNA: TGTGCCAGCAGCCTGGGACTAGCGGGCGAATCAGATACGCAGTATTTT.

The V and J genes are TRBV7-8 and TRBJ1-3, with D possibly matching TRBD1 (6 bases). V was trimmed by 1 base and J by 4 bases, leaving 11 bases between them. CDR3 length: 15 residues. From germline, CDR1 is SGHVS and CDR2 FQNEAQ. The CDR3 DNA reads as TGTGCCAGCAGCTTAGGGCAGGGGAACGGAAACACCATATATTTT. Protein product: CASSLGQGNGNTIYF.

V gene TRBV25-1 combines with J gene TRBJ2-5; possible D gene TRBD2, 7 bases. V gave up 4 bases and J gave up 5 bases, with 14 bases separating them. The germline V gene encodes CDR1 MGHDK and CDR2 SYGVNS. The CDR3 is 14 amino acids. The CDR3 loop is CASSARGGLETQYF. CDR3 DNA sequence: TGTGCCAGCAGTGCGAGGGGGGGGTTGGAGACCCAGTACTTC.